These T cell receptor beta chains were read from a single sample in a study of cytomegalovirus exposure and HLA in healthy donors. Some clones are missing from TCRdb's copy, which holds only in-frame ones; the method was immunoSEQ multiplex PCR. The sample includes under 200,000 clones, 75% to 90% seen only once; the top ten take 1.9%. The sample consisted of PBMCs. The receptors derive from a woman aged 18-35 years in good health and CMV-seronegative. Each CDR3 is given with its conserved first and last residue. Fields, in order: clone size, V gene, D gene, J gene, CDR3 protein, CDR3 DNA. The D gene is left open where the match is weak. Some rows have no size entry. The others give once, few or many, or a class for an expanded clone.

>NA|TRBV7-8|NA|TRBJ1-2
CASSLSGFDYGYTF
TGTGCCAGCAGCTTAAGCGGGTTCGACTATGGCTACACCTTC
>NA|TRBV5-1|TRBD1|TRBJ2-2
CASSPIQGAGELFF
TGCGCCAGCAGCCCTATACAGGGGGCCGGGGAGCTGTTTTTT
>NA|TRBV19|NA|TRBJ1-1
CASTPGVGEAFF
TGTGCCAGTACCCCCGGAGTTGGTGAAGCTTTCTTT
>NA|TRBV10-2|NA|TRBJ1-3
CASSDRAHSGNTIYF
TGCGCCAGCAGTGACAGGGCCCACTCTGGAAACACCATATATTTT
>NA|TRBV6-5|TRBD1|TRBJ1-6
CASSTGGYNSPLHF
TGTGCCAGCAGCACAGGGGGCTATAATTCACCCCTCCACTTT
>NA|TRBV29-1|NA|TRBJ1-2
CSVFSLNGYTF
TGCAGCGTATTCTCCTTAAATGGCTACACCTTC
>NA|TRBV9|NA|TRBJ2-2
CASSVAAAHPPSGELFF
TGTGCCAGCAGCGTAGCCGCCGCCCACCCACCCAGCGGGGAGCTGTTTTTT
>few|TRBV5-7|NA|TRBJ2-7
CASSSDLTYEQYF
TGTGCCAGCAGCTCAGACTTGACCTACGAGCAGTACTTC
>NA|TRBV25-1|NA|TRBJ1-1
CASSERGWEGEAFF
TGTGCCAGCAGTGAACGTGGCTGGGAGGGTGAAGCTTTCTTT
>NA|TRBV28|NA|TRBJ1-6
CASSLWDRVSPLHF
TGTGCCAGCAGTTTATGGGACAGAGTTTCACCCCTCCACTTT
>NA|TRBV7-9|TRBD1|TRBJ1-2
CASSLGRGQGNGYTF
TGTGCCAGCAGCTTAGGCCGTGGACAGGGGAATGGCTACACCTTC
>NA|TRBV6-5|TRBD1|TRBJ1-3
CASSKGGTGVNTIYF
TGTGCCAGCAGTAAAGGGGGCACGGGAGTAAACACCATATATTTT
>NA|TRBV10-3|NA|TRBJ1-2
CAISESVTRSGGYTF
TGTGCCATCAGTGAGTCGGTGACACGGTCTGGTGGCTACACCTTC
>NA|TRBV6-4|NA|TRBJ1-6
CASSDSGQGSPLHF
TGTGCCAGCAGTGACTCGGGCCAAGGTTCACCCCTCCACTTT
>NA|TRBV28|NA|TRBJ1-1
CASSLLVVNTEAFF
TGTGCCAGCAGTTTATTAGTAGTGAACACTGAAGCTTTCTTT
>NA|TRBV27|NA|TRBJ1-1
CASSFREDTEAFF
TGTGCCAGCAGTTTCAGGGAGGACACTGAAGCTTTCTTT
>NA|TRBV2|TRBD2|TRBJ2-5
CASKASGEVETQYF
TGTGCCAGCAAGGCTAGCGGGGAGGTAGAGACCCAGTACTTC
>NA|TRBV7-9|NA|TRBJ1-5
CASSLRGSNQPQHF
TGTGCCAGCAGCTTAAGGGGCAGCAATCAGCCCCAGCATTTT
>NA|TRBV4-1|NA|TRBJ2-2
CASSPPMAGRYTGELFF
TGCGCCAGCAGCCCACCGATGGCAGGGCGGTACACCGGGGAGCTGTTTTTT
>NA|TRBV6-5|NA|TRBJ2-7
CASSGAVSYEQYF
TGTGCCAGCAGTGGAGCGGTCTCCTACGAGCAGTACTTC
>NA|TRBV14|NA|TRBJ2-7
CASSPFQGGYEQYF
TGTGCCAGCAGCCCTTTTCAGGGCGGCTACGAGCAGTACTTC
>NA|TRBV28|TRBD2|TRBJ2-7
CASSSGLAETHYEQYF
TGTGCCAGCAGTTCCGGACTAGCGGAAACTCACTACGAGCAGTACTTC
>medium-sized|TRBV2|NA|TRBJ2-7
CASMFSGFYEQYF
TGTGCCAGCATGTTCAGCGGTTTCTACGAGCAGTACTTC
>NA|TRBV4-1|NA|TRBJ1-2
CASSQIAGQSNYGYTF
TGCGCCAGCAGCCAAATCGCAGGACAGTCCAACTATGGCTACACCTTC
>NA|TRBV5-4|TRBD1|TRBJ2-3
CASSEGTGGPDTQYF
TGTGCCAGCAGCGAAGGGACAGGGGGCCCAGATACGCAGTATTTT
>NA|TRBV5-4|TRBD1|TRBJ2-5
CASSSTGGRQETQYF
TGTGCCAGCAGCTCGACAGGGGGCAGACAAGAGACCCAGTACTTC
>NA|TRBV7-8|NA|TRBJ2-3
CASSFPRGGRYRDTQYF
TGTGCCAGCAGCTTCCCGCGTGGAGGGAGGTATAGAGATACGCAGTATTTT
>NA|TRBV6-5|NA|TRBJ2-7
CASQYRASYNEQYF
TGTGCCAGCCAATACAGGGCCTCGTATAACGAGCAGTACTTC
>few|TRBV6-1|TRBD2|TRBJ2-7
CASLWGAGVDEQYF
TGTGCCAGCCTTTGGGGAGCGGGAGTCGACGAGCAGTACTTC
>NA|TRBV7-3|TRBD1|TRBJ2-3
CASSLSGTGGLADTQYF
TGTGCCAGCAGCTTAAGCGGGACAGGGGGCTTGGCAGATACGCAGTATTTT
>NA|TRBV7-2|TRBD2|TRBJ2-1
CASREGPSGVVGEQFF
TGTGCCAGCAGAGAAGGCCCTAGCGGGGTGGTAGGGGAGCAGTTCTTC
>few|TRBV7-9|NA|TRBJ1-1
CASSFYGDTEAFF
TGTGCCAGCAGCTTCTACGGGGACACTGAAGCTTTCTTT
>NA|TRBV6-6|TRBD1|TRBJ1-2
CASSWTGFGYTF
TGTGCCAGCAGTTGGACAGGGTTTGGCTACACCTTC
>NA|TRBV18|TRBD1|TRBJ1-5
CASSQGTGIHQPQHF
TGTGCCAGCTCCCAGGGGACAGGGATTCATCAGCCCCAGCATTTT
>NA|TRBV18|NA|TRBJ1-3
CASSPNYGSGNTIYF
TGTGCCAGCTCACCAAATTACGGGTCCGGAAACACCATATATTTT
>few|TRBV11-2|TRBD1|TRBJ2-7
CASSSNRDSSYEQYF
TGTGCCAGCAGCTCTAACCGGGACAGCTCCTACGAGCAGTACTTC
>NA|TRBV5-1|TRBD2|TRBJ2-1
CASSPLGGLAGSKQFF
TGCGCCAGCAGCCCTCTGGGGGGACTAGCGGGCAGTAAGCAGTTCTTC
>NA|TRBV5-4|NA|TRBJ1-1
CASSTGIAEAFF
TGTGCCAGCAGCACAGGGATAGCTGAAGCTTTCTTT
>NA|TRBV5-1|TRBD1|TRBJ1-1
CASSSTGGGGLAMNTEAFF
TGCGCCAGCAGCTCGACAGGGGGCGGAGGACTGGCCATGAACACTGAAGCTTTCTTT
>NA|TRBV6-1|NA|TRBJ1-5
CASRRNQPQHF
TGTGCCAGCAGGAGGAATCAGCCCCAGCATTTT
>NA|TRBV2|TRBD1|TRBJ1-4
CASSDRGLVNEKLFF
TGTGCCAGCAGCGACAGGGGGTTGGTTAATGAAAAACTGTTTTTT
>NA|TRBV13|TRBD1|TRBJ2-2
CASRSGTGVTGELFF
TGTGCCAGCAGATCCGGGACAGGGGTCACCGGGGAGCTGTTTTTT
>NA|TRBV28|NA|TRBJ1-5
CASGGGQPQHF
TGTGCCAGCGGAGGAGGACAGCCCCAGCATTTT
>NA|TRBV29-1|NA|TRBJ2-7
CSVLMVGTLSHEQYF
TGCAGCGTCCTTATGGTGGGGACACTGTCTCACGAGCAGTACTTC
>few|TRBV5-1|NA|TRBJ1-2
CASSLGVGGYGYTF
TGCGCCAGCAGCTTGGGGGTAGGAGGTTATGGCTACACCTTC
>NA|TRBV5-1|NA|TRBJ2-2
CASSTDTSTGELFF
TGCGCCAGCAGCACGGACACCAGCACCGGGGAGCTGTTTTTT
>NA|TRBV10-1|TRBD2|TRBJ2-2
CASSDLAGGPGATGELFF
TGCGCCAGCAGTGACCTAGCGGGAGGGCCAGGGGCCACCGGGGAGCTGTTTTTT
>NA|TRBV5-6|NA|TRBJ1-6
CASTRLGVSTNSPLHF
TGTGCCAGCACCCGCCTAGGGGTCTCCACGAATTCACCCCTCCACTTT
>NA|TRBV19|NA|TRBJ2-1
CASSPFPGFQKKTTYNEQFF
TGTGCCAGTAGTCCATTCCCGGGATTCCAAAAGAAGACTACCTACAATGAGCAGTTCTTC
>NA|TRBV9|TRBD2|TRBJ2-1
CASSPEGRAGGLNEQFF
TGTGCCAGCAGCCCAGAAGGTCGAGCGGGGGGCCTTAATGAGCAGTTCTTC
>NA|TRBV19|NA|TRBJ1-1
CASSSRGLNTEAFF
TGTGCCAGTAGTTCCAGGGGTTTGAACACTGAAGCTTTCTTT
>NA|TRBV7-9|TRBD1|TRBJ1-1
CSSRGTVLGAFF
TGTTCCAGCAGAGGGACAGTCCTCGGAGCTTTCTTT
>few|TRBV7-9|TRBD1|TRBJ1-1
CASSLAGQGESNTEAFF
TGTGCCAGCAGCTTAGCGGGACAGGGGGAGTCAAACACTGAAGCTTTCTTT
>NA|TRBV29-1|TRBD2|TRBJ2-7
CSVGLAGTYEQYF
TGCAGCGTTGGGTTAGCGGGGACCTACGAGCAGTACTTC
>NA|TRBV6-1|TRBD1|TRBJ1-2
CASSEASGGHGYTF
TGTGCCAGCAGTGAAGCTTCAGGGGGCCATGGCTACACCTTC